This paragraph covers one T cell receptor beta chain sequence. Its antigen is undetermined. The sample is drawn from a study of OX40 agonist ivuxolimab in advanced cancers. Study context: Ivuxolimab is an agonistic anti-OX40 (CD134) antibody, and patients were treated with it. Cancers in dose escalation were hepatocellular, melanoma, renal cell and head and neck. Study-wide results and limits: CD8+ T cells showed, on average, more clonal expansion than CD4+ cells. Expanded peripheral T-cell antigen specificity went undetermined.

Generated by immunoSEQ multiplex PCR, the TCRdb table keeps only in-frame clones and is missing some. Altogether 60,000 to 75,000 clones are present, around 90% being singletons, with the ten largest covering 4% to 5%. V was shortened by 1 base and J by 3 bases, with 9 bases between the two germline ends. This CDR3 has 14 residues. Germline loops: CDR1 SGHTA, CDR2 FQGNSA. The specimen was CD4+ or CD8+ T cells sorted from blood, collected in a trial of the OX40 agonist ivuxolimab. This sequence joins TRBV7-2 and TRBJ1-1, with D possibly TRBD1 on 5 matching bases. The source is an adult with an advanced solid tumor such as melanoma, head and neck, liver or kidney cancer. DNA for the CDR3: TGTGCCAGCAGCTTAGTTTGGGGGGACACTGAAGCTTTCTTT. Translation: CASSLVWGDTEAFF.